One and the same sample provided the 22 T cell receptor beta chains below, sequenced in a study of CD8 T cells in ankylosing spondylitis. Using its own MiXCR run on the 5' RACE reads, TCRdb lists one record per CDR3 protein. Among under 200,000 distinct CDR3 sequences, 9.8% were seen once, and the ten largest hold roughly 16%. Sample: blood, either unsorted or a sorted T cell fraction (not recorded which). The receptors here all came from a female donor with ankylosing spondylitis or in good health (not recorded which).

This clonotype was counted many times. The V and J genes are TRBV27 and TRBJ2-7; D is unclear. The CDR3 is made up of 13 amino acids. Germline assignment: CDR1 MNHEY and CDR2 SMNVEV (reference sequence). Trimming removed 8 bases at V and 3 bases at J, with 14 bases between. CDR3 amino acids: CASSSPSRYEQYF. DNA for the CDR3: TGTGCCAGCTCTTCACCATCCCGCTACGAGCAGTACTTC.

This rearrangement joins TRBV28 to TRBJ2-1; possible D gene TRBD1, 6 bases. V lost 7 bases and J 7 bases, leaving 17 bases between the germline ends. This CDR3 is built from 14 residues. Germline lookup yields CDR1 MDHEN and CDR2 SYDVKM. The CDR3 spells CASTTSTGGNEQFF. CDR3 coding DNA: TGTGCCAGCACTACCTCGACAGGTGGGAATGAGCAGTTCTTC. The complete variable domain, with remaining parts taken from reference TRBV28 and TRBJ2-1, reads DVKVTQSSRYLVKRTGEKVFLECVQDMDHENMFWYRQDPGLGLRLIYFSYDVKMKEKGDIPEGYSVSREKKERFSLILESASTNQTSMYLCASTTSTGGNEQFFGPGTRLTVL.

V usage is TRBV27 and J usage is TRBJ2-3; D remains unclear. The CDR3 extends over 14 amino acids. Germline V gives CDR1 MNHEY, CDR2 SMNVEV (reference sequence). Trimming removed 8 bases at V and 2 bases at J, with 14 bases between. The CDR3 reads CASARLLSTDTQYF. The DNA of the CDR3 is TGTGCCAGCGCCCGACTGTTGTCCACAGATACGCAGTATTTT.

This rearrangement joins TRBV30 to TRBJ2-3; D is uncertain. Trimming took 2 bases from V and 2 from J, leaving 8 bases between them. Germline loops: CDR1 GTSNPN, CDR2 SVGIG (reference sequence). This CDR3 spans 13 amino acids. DNA for the CDR3: TGTGCCTGGAGTTTAACCGCCACAGATACGCAGTATTTT. Translation gives CAWSLTATDTQYF.

The V gene is TRBV29-1, the J gene TRBJ2-2, with 11 bases that match TRBD2. Germline trimming cut 3 bases from V and 2 bases from J; bases unmatched to any gene: 5. The CDR3 runs 16 residues. Germline V lookup: CDR1 SQVTM, CDR2 ANQGSEA. The CDR3 spells CSVDGLAGGNTGELFF. In nucleotides, the CDR3 is TGCAGCGTTGATGGGCTAGCGGGAGGAAACACCGGGGAGCTGTTTTTT.

The rearrangement uses TRBV7-2 and TRBJ2-7, with 8 bases lining up with TRBD2. CDR3 length: 13 amino acids. CDR1 is SGHTA, CDR2 FQGNSA, per germline. Trimming cost V 6 bases and J 3 bases; bases outside gene matches: 4. The CDR3: CASRSGGNYEQYF. As DNA, the CDR3 is TGTGCCAGCAGATCGGGAGGGAACTACGAGCAGTACTTC.

This clonotype was detected ten times or more. The chain uses TRBV12-3 or TRBV12-4 and TRBJ1-2; 11 nucleotides line up with TRBD1. The V gene end was trimmed by 6 bases and the J gene end by 4 bases; junction bases not matched to a gene: 7. The CDR3 is 15 amino acids. DNA for the CDR3: TGTGCCAGCAGCCTTGGAGGGACAGGGGGCTATGGCTACACCTTC. It translates to CASSLGGTGGYGYTF.

This clonotype was seen repeatedly, ten times or more. This chain uses TRBV7-8 with TRBJ2-7; D is unresolved. V was shortened by 1 base and J by 3 bases, with 10 bases between the two germline ends. The CDR3 is 14 amino acids. In germline, CDR1 is SGHVS, CDR2 FQNEAQ. The CDR3, as DNA: TGTGCCAGCAGCTTAGAAGGCCCCGACTACGAGCAGTACTTC. Its translation: CASSLEGPDYEQYF. The whole variable domain, filled in from reference TRBV7-8 and TRBJ2-7, reads GAGVSQSPRYKVAKRGQDVALRCDPISGHVSLFWYQQALGQGPEFLTYFQNEAQLDKSGLPSDRFFAERPEGSVSTLKIQRTQQEDSAVYLCASSLEGPDYEQYFGPGTRLTVT.

The gene calls are TRBV29-1 and TRBJ2-1; D is unclear. CDR1 is SQVTM, CDR2 ANQGSEA, per germline. Trimming stripped 4 bases from V and 7 bases from J, with 17 bases between. The CDR3 totals 14 residues. The CDR3 DNA is TGCAGCGTTGCCGGAGACTGGCCACGGAATGAGCAGTTCTTC. It encodes CSVAGDWPRNEQFF.

This clonotype has a single count. The chain uses TRBV23-1 and TRBJ1-2, with D possibly being TRBD1 (6 bases). TRBV23-1 is annotated as an ORF whose role is uncertain. Deletions cut 0 bases from V and 6 bases from J, with 23 bases between. The CDR3 loop spans 18 amino acids. The CDR3 loop is CASSQSRQDCPGCDGYTF. The CDR3 region has the DNA TGCGCCAGCAGTCAATCCCGACAGGATTGTCCGGGCTGTGATGGCTACACCTTC.

This clonotype was observed at least ten times. The chain joins TRBV7-9 to TRBJ1-1, with D tentatively TRBD1 (6 bases). With 4 bases removed from V and 3 bases from J, the gap between germline ends came to 9 bases. The CDR3 totals 13 residues. Germline lookup yields CDR1 SEHNR and CDR2 FQNEAQ (reference sequence). Here the CDR3 reads CASSSPGDTEAFF. The CDR3 DNA is TGTGCCAGCAGCTCCCCAGGGGACACTGAAGCTTTCTTT.

The rearrangement uses TRBV19 and TRBJ1-1; D not certain. Germline CDR1 LNHDA, CDR2 SQIVND (reference sequence). V gave up 3 bases and J gave up 1 base, with 6 bases separating them. The CDR3 is made up of 13 amino acids. CDR3 sequence: CASSIKGNTEAFF. The CDR3, as DNA: TGTGCCAGTAGTATTAAGGGGAACACTGAAGCTTTCTTT.

This clonotype appeared many times. The chain links TRBV11-2 to TRBJ2-1; D is unresolved. Deletions cut 7 bases from V and 0 bases from J, with 13 bases between. The CDR3 length is 15 residues. CDR1 SGHAT and CDR2 FQNNGV come from the germline V gene. The CDR3 sequence is CASKPRWGSYNEQFF. CDR3 nucleotides: TGTGCCAGCAAGCCCCGGTGGGGCTCCTACAATGAGCAGTTCTTC.

This chain joins TRBV5-6 and TRBJ2-1; possible D gene TRBD1, 5 bases. CDR1 is SGHDT, CDR2 YYEEEE, per germline. The CDR3 is made up of 11 amino acids. V dropped 1 base and J dropped 15 bases, with 11 bases sitting between them. This CDR3 is CASSLQGVVFF. In DNA form, the CDR3 reads TGTGCCAGCAGCTTGCAAGGGGTGGTGTTCTTC.

This clonotype was seen only a few times. The V gene is TRBV7-9, the J gene TRBJ2-5, with 11 bases lining up with TRBD2. The CDR3 spans 17 residues. CDR1 is SEHNR, CDR2 FQNEAQ, per germline (reference sequence). Germline trimming cut 2 bases from V and 5 bases from J; bases unmatched to any gene: 10. The CDR3 coding sequence is TGTGCCAGCAGCTTACCCGTTAGCGGGAGGGCCGTGGAGACCCAGTACTTC. It codes for CASSLPVSGRAVETQYF.

This clonotype appeared many times. The chain joins TRBV7-9 to TRBJ2-1; 9 bases map to TRBD2. V lost 5 bases and J lost 7; bases outside the gene matches: 9. This CDR3 is built from 15 residues. The germline V gene has CDR1 SEHNR and CDR2 FQNEAQ (reference sequence). CDR3 coding DNA: TGTGCCAGCAGCCTATCCGGGACTAGCCATAATGAGCAGTTCTTC. It yields the protein CASSLSGTSHNEQFF.

This chain links TRBV7-2 with TRBJ2-3, with a weak D call TRBD2 (6 bases). From germline, CDR1 is SGHTA and CDR2 FQGNSA. Trimming pared 5 bases from V and 5 bases from J, leaving 20 bases between. This CDR3 comprises 16 residues. CDR3 DNA sequence: TGTGCCAGCAGCCTAGAGGCGCGGAGGGGTCAAGATACGCAGTATTTT. Its protein product is CASSLEARRGQDTQYF.

CDR3: CASSPSVRLDEKLFF. For the CDR3, the DNA is TGTGCCAGCAGCCCTTCCGTTCGACTGGATGAAAAACTGTTTTTT. The V gene is TRBV7-9, the J gene TRBJ1-4; no clear D gene. The germline V gene encodes CDR1 SEHNR and CDR2 FQNEAQ (reference sequence). The germline V and J ends were trimmed by 5 bases and 6 bases, with 16 bases remaining between them. The CDR3 has 15 residues.

Comments on this clonotype: With a much larger clone just one base away, this may be a read error. The chain combines TRBV4-3 with TRBJ2-2; D is possibly TRBD2 (5 bases). Germline values: CDR1 LGHNA, CDR2 YSLEER. The CDR3 runs 19 residues. The ends were cut back, 0 bases at V and 1 base at J, with 18 bases in the middle. The DNA of the CDR3 is TGCGCCAGCAGCCAAGAGACCCCCCTGGCGGGTGGGAACACCGGGGAGCTGTTTTTT. Amino acid sequence: CASSQETPLAGGNTGELFF.

This clonotype has a count of ten or more. The genes are TRBV3-1 and TRBJ2-7; D unclear. Between the trimmed V and J ends, which lost 0 bases and 3 bases, there was a span of 12 bases. CDR3 length: 15 amino acids. Germline V gives CDR1 LGHDT, CDR2 YNNKEL (reference sequence). The DNA for the CDR3 is TGTGCCAGCAGCCAAGATCCGGTAAAGGACTACGAGCAGTACTTC. Translating gives CASSQDPVKDYEQYF.

At least ten counts were recorded for this clonotype. The chain is built from TRBV4-3 and TRBJ2-7; TRBD1 is a possible D gene (6 bases). The germline V gene encodes CDR1 LGHNA and CDR2 YSLEER. The CDR3 has 15 amino acids. Trimming cost V 0 bases and J 2 bases, with 11 bases left between them. CDR3 loop: CASSQDRGSPYEQYF. CDR3 bases: TGCGCCAGCAGCCAAGACAGGGGCAGCCCCTACGAGCAGTACTTC.

The V gene is TRBV11-1, the J gene TRBJ2-3; 12 bases match TRBD2. The length of the CDR3 is 18 residues. V was pared by 4 bases and J by 10 bases, with 18 bases of the junction left unmatched. Germline CDR1 reads SGHAT; CDR2 reads FQDESV (reference sequence). The CDR3 nucleotides read TGTGCCAGCAGCTCTTCGACTAGCGGGAGTGGGGTTCTGATGGCGCAGTATTTT. Amino acid sequence: CASSSSTSGSGVLMAQYF.